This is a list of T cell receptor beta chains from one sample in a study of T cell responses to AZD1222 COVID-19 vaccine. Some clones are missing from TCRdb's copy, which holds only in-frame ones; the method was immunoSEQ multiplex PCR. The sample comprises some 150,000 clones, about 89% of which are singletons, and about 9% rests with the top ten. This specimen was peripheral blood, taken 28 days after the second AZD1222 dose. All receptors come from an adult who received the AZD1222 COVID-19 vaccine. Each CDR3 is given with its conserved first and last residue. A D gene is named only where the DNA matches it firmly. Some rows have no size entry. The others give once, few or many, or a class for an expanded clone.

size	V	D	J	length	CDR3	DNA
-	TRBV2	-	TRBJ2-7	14	CASSVGASPYEQYF	TGTGCCAGCAGTGTAGGGGCTTCCCCCTACGAGCAGTACTTC
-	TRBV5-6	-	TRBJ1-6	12	CASGRGESPLHF	TGTGCCAGTGGCAGGGGTGAATCACCCCTCCACTTT
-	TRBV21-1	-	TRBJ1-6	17	CASSNSFKGQGNSPLHF	TGTGCCAGCAGCAATTCGTTTAAAGGACAGGGGAATTCACCCCTCCACTTT
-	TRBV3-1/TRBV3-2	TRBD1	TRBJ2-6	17	CASSLRTGGSGANVLTF	TGTGCCAGCAGCTTGCGGACAGGGGGCTCTGGGGCCAACGTCCTGACTTTC
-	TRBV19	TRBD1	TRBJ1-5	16	CASSNNLDRGNQPQHF	TGTGCCAGTAGTAACAATCTGGACAGGGGGAATCAGCCCCAGCATTTT
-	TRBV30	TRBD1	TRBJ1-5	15	CAWSVRTGVNQPQHF	TGTGCCTGGAGTGTAAGGACAGGGGTCAATCAGCCCCAGCATTTT
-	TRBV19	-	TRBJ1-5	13	CASSRQSNQPQHF	TGTGCCAGTAGTCGACAGTCCAATCAGCCCCAGCATTTT
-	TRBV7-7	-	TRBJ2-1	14	CASSPRQTPVEQFF	TGTGCTAGCAGCCCGAGACAAACTCCTGTTGAGCAGTTCTTC
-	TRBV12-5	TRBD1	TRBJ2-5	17	CASGWGRGRTREETQYF	TGTGCTAGTGGTTGGGGCAGGGGGCGAACACGAGAAGAGACCCAGTACTTC
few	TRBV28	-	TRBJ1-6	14	CATHPSSYNSPLHF	TGTGCCACCCACCCGAGCTCCTATAATTCACCCCTCCACTTT
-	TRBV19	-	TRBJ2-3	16	CASSTAGVPRTDTQYF	TGTGCCAGTAGTACCGCCGGGGTCCCCCGCACAGATACGCAGTATTTT
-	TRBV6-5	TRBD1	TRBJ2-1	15	CASSNDRVSYNEQFF	TGTGCCAGCAGTAATGACAGGGTATCCTACAATGAGCAGTTCTTC
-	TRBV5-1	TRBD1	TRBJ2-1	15	CASSPFGTGRNEQFF	TGCGCCAGCAGCCCGTTCGGGACAGGGAGAAATGAGCAGTTCTTC
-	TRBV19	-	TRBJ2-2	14	CASSGSQGAGELFF	TGTGCCAGTAGCGGGAGTCAAGGCGCCGGGGAGCTGTTTTTT
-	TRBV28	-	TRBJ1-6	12	CASSPEAATLHF	TGTGCCAGCAGCCCGGAGGCCGCTACCCTCCACTTT
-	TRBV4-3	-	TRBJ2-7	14	CASSQGDDRTEQYF	TGCGCCAGCAGCCAAGGGGACGACCGCACCGAGCAGTACTTC
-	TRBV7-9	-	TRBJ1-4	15	CASSLAVRTSQKLFF	TGTGCCAGCAGCTTAGCTGTAAGGACGTCACAAAAACTGTTTTTT
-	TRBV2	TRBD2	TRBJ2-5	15	CASSESGSGTETQYF	TGTGCCAGCAGTGAAAGCGGGAGCGGAACGGAGACCCAGTACTTC
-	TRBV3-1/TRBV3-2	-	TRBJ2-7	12	CASSQGSYEQYF	TGTGCCAGCAGCCAGGGGTCGTACGAGCAGTACTTC
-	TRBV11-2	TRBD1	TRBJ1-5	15	CASSQGAGGNQPQHF	TGTGCCAGCAGCCAGGGGGCTGGTGGCAATCAGCCCCAGCATTTT
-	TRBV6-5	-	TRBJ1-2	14	CATLPYGGGYGYTF	TGTGCCACCTTACCGTACGGTGGGGGCTATGGCTACACCTTC
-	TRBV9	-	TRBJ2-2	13	CASSTLFTGELFF	TGTGCCAGCAGCACACTTTTTACCGGGGAGCTGTTTTTT
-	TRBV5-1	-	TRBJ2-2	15	CASTPVGTNTGELFF	TGCGCCAGCACCCCGGTTGGTACGAACACCGGGGAGCTGTTTTTT
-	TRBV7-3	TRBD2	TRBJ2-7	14	CASSRGLAGAEQYF	TGTGCCAGCAGTCGAGGACTAGCGGGAGCCGAGCAGTACTTC
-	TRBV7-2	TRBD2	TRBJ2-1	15	CASSPRASGYNEQFF	TGTGCCAGCAGCCCCCGGGCTAGCGGATACAATGAGCAGTTCTTC
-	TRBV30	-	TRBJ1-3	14	CAWSVQGLGNTIYF	TGTGCCTGGAGTGTACAGGGACTGGGAAACACCATATATTTT
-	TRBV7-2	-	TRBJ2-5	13	CASSRGLLSTQYF	TGTGCCAGCAGCCGGGGACTCCTCAGCACCCAGTACTTC
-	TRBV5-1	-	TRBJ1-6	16	CASSGGGSSYNSPLHF	TGCGCCAGCAGCGGAGGGGGAAGCTCCTATAATTCACCCCTCCACTTT
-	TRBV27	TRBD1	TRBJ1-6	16	CASSRDRSSYNSPLHF	TGTGCCAGCAGTAGGGACAGAAGCTCCTATAATTCACCCCTCCACTTT
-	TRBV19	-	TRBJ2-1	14	CASSRKAGVNEQFF	TGTGCCAGTAGTCGAAAGGCAGGGGTCAATGAGCAGTTCTTC
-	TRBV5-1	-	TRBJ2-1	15	CASSLELMSYNEQFF	TGCGCCAGCAGCTTGGAGCTAATGTCCTACAATGAGCAGTTCTTC
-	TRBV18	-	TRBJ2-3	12	CASSPRADTQYF	TGTGCCAGCTCACCCCGGGCAGATACGCAGTATTTT
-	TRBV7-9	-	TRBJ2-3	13	CASSSGNEDTQYF	TGTGCCAGCAGCTCAGGGAACGAAGATACGCAGTATTTT
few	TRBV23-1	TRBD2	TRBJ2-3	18	CASSRGTSGRGSTDTQYF	TGCGCCAGCAGTCGCGGGACTAGCGGGAGAGGGAGCACAGATACGCAGTATTTT
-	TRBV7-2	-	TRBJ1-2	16	CASSLYGGLEGDGYTF	TGTGCCAGCAGCCTGTACGGAGGGCTCGAGGGGGATGGCTACACCTTC
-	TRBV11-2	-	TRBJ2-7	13	CASSQTVSYEQYF	TGTGCCAGCAGCCAGACAGTCTCCTACGAGCAGTACTTC
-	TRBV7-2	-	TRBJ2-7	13	CASSWGLPIEQYF	TGTGCCAGCAGCTGGGGACTCCCTATCGAGCAGTACTTC
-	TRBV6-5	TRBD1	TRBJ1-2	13	CASSYSTGEGYTF	TGTGCCAGCAGTTACTCGACAGGGGAAGGCTACACCTTC
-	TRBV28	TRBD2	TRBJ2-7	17	CASSLTSGRSPPGEQYF	TGTGCCAGCAGTTTAACGAGCGGGAGGTCACCGCCTGGCGAGCAGTACTTC
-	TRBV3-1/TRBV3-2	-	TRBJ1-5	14	CASSLWGPGQPQHF	TGTGCCAGCAGCCTTTGGGGACCCGGTCAGCCCCAGCATTTT
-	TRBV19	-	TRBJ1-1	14	CASSIVGRNTEAFF	TGTGCCAGTAGTATAGTTGGGAGGAACACTGAAGCTTTCTTT
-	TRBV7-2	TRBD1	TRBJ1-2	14	CASSLGTEVTGYTF	TGTGCCAGCAGCCTAGGGACAGAAGTGACCGGCTACACCTTC
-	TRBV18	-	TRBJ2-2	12	CASSTFTGELFF	TGTGCCAGCTCAACCTTCACCGGGGAGCTGTTTTTT
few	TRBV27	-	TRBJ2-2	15	CASTVSQGGGGELFF	TGTGCCAGCACGGTCTCGCAGGGCGGTGGCGGGGAGCTGTTTTTT
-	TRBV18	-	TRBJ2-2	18	CASSPKSAGGTATGELFF	TGTGCCAGCTCACCTAAATCGGCAGGAGGAACTGCCACCGGGGAGCTGTTTTTT
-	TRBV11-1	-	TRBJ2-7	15	CASSFRAQSAYEQYF	TGTGCCAGCTCTTTCAGGGCGCAATCGGCCTACGAGCAGTACTTC
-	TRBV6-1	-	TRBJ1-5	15	CASSEAGGPYQPQHF	TGTGCCAGCAGTGAAGCGGGGGGACCCTATCAGCCCCAGCATTTT
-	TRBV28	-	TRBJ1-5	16	CASSSPAVRASQPQHF	TGTGCCAGCAGTTCCCCAGCGGTAAGGGCGAGTCAGCCCCAGCATTTT
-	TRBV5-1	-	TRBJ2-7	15	CASSSSQGPIGEQYF	TGCGCCAGCAGCTCCTCGCAGGGGCCCATCGGGGAGCAGTACTTC
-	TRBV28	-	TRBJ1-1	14	CASSLAGANTEAFF	TGTGCCAGCAGTTTGGCGGGGGCGAACACTGAAGCTTTCTTT
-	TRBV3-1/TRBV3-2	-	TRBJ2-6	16	CASSLDAGTGANVLTF	TGTGCCAGCAGTTTGGACGCAGGGACTGGGGCCAACGTCCTGACTTTC
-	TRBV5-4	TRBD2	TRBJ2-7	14	CASSDGGRVAQVYF	TGTGCCAGTAGCGATGGCGGGAGGGTCGCTCAAGTGTACTTC
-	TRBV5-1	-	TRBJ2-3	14	CASSTWWGTDTQYF	TGCGCCAGCAGCACCTGGTGGGGCACAGATACGCAGTATTTT
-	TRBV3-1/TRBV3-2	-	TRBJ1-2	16	CASSPNRVRGNYGYTF	TGTGCCAGCAGCCCAAACAGGGTGAGGGGGAACTATGGCTACACCTTC
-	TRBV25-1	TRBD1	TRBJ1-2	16	CASSDRAGTGTLLYTF	TGTGCCAGCAGTGATAGAGCCGGGACAGGGACCCTTCTCTATACCTTC
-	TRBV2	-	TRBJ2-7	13	CASSEVRDIEQYF	TGTGCCAGCAGTGAAGTCCGGGACATCGAGCAGTACTTC
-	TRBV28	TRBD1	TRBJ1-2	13	CANRDSSNYGYTF	TGTGCCAACCGGGACAGCTCGAACTATGGCTACACCTTC
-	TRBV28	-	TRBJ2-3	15	CASSSRFTLTDTQYF	TGTGCCAGCAGTTCCCGCTTTACTCTTACAGATACGCAGTATTTT
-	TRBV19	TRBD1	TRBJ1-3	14	CASSITGAGNTIYF	TGTGCCAGTAGTATCACAGGGGCTGGAAACACCATATATTTT